Each of the 20 T cell receptor beta chains below was sequenced from the same sample in a study of CD8 T cells in ankylosing spondylitis. TCRdb reprocessed the 5' RACE reads via MiXCR and lists one record per CDR3 protein. The sample consists of about 240,000 distinct CDR3 sequences, 20% to 30% of them appearing once. The sequenced sample was blood, either unsorted or a sorted T cell fraction (not recorded which). The receptors shown here come from a male donor with ankylosing spondylitis or in good health (not recorded which).

Ten or more counts support this clonotype. V usage is TRBV29-1 and J usage is TRBJ2-5; weak D call: TRBD2 (5 bases). Trimming shortened V by 3 bases and J by 2 bases, and 13 bases separated the two germline ends. The CDR3 contains 14 residues. Germline loops: CDR1 SQVTM, CDR2 ANQGSEA. CDR3 sequence (DNA): TGCAGCGTTGATGGTGGGTCGGGGCAAGAGACCCAGTACTTC. Protein product: CSVDGGSGQETQYF.

This clonotype was observed at least ten times. The V gene is TRBV27, the J gene TRBJ2-7, with TRBD1 matching 9 bases. V trimming: 3 bases; J trimming: 2 bases; junction bases outside the gene matches: 2. The length of the CDR3 is 14 residues. Germline-derived CDR1 and CDR2 are MNHEY and SMNVEV (reference sequence). The CDR3 DNA is TGTGCCAGCAGTTTGTACAGGGGGCCCTACGAGCAGTACTTC. Protein: CASSLYRGPYEQYF.

This clonotype has just a few counts. V is TRBV20-1 and J is TRBJ2-7; either TRBD1 or TRBD2 may supply D (5 bases each). Per germline, CDR1 DFQATT and CDR2 SNEGSKA (reference sequence). There are 14 residues in the CDR3. V gave up 6 bases and J gave up 4 bases, with 19 bases separating them. The CDR3 spells CSASTGTKPYEQYF. The DNA of the CDR3 is TGCAGTGCCAGCACCGGGACCAAACCTTACGAGCAGTACTTC.

The V gene is TRBV20-1, the J gene TRBJ1-2; 7 positions agree with TRBD1. The CDR3 is 14 amino acids. From germline, CDR1 is DFQATT and CDR2 SNEGSKA (reference sequence). Losses at the gene ends were 6 bases for V and 8 bases for J; bases not matched to a gene: 15. CDR3 nucleotides: TGCAGTGCCAAAAGGACTACAGGGGCGGACGGCTACACCTTC. Translation gives CSAKRTTGADGYTF.

The CDR3 bases are TGTGCCAGCGGTCGGGCTGAAGCTTTCTTT. Its translation is CASGRAEAFF. The rearrangement joins TRBV12-3 or TRBV12-4 to TRBJ1-1; D not resolved. This CDR3 has 10 amino acids. The V end was cut by 8 bases, the J end by 6 bases, with 7 bases between.

Points on this clonotype: A much bigger clone sits one base away, suggesting this may be a read error. The chain has TRBV3-1 and TRBJ2-2, with 8 bases identical to TRBD2. J was trimmed by 4 bases and V by 3 bases; bases with no gene match: 7. This CDR3 has 16 amino acids. Looked up from germline, CDR1 is LGHDT and CDR2 is YNNKEL (reference sequence). Here the CDR3 reads CASSHTGGRGTGELFF. In DNA, the CDR3 is TGTGCCAGCAGCCATACGGGGGGGCGGGGCACCGGGGAGCTGTTTTTT.

The chain has TRBV12-3 or TRBV12-4 and TRBJ2-7; 9 bases line up with TRBD1. V shed 8 bases and J 5 bases; nucleotides not matched to a gene: 10. The CDR3 sequence is 14 residues long. The CDR3 here is CASGLTGGLNEQYF. The CDR3 DNA reads TGTGCCAGCGGGCTGACAGGGGGGTTGAACGAGCAGTACTTC.

DNA of the CDR3: TGCAGCTTTAGGCTCGTCGAGACCCAGTACTTC. Amino acids: CSFRLVETQYF. The gene calls are TRBV29-1 and TRBJ2-5; D call uncertain. The germline V gene encodes CDR1 SQVTM and CDR2 ANQGSEA. Trimming cost V 8 bases and J 5 bases, with 12 bases left between them. The length of the CDR3 is 11 residues.

This clonotype appeared many times. The chain uses TRBV29-1 and TRBJ2-7, with 7 bases that match TRBD2. Germline lookup yields CDR1 SQVTM and CDR2 ANQGSEA. V was pared by 3 bases and J by 6 bases, with 8 bases of the junction left unmatched. The CDR3 extends over 13 amino acids. The CDR3 nucleotides read TGCAGCGTTGATGGGGGGGATGGAGGCGAGCAGTACTTC. Translated: CSVDGGDGGEQYF.

This clonotype was recorded many times. The gene calls are TRBV3-1 and TRBJ2-1; 7 bases fit TRBD1. The trim removed 2 bases at V and 10 bases at J, leaving 14 bases unmatched. This CDR3 is 16 amino acids long. CDR1 LGHDT and CDR2 YNNKEL come from the germline V gene (reference sequence). The CDR3 reads CASSQLLGQVKREQFF. CDR3 nucleotides: TGTGCCAGCAGCCAATTATTAGGACAGGTAAAGCGGGAGCAGTTCTTC.

Only a few counts were recorded for this clonotype. The V and J genes are TRBV29-1 and TRBJ1-1; D is ambiguous. The V end lost 4 bases, the J end lost 0 bases, and 9 bases lay between the germline ends. CDR1 is SQVTM and CDR2 is ANQGSEA in the germline V gene. This CDR3 is built from 13 residues. CDR3 amino acids: CSVGVGVNTEAFF. CDR3 in DNA: TGCAGCGTTGGAGTAGGCGTGAACACTGAAGCTTTCTTT.

The chain joins TRBV18 to TRBJ2-5; D assignment may be TRBD1 or TRBD2 (5 bases each). Trimming left V 10 bases short and J 4 bases short, with 16 bases between. The CDR3 loop spans 13 amino acids. From germline, CDR1 is KGHSH and CDR2 LQKENI. Here the CDR3 reads CATHRDPRETQYF. For the CDR3, the DNA is TGTGCCACCCACCGGGACCCAAGAGAGACCCAGTACTTC.

This clonotype has ten or more counts. J is TRBJ2-5 and V is TRBV20-1; 7 bases agree with TRBD1. The V segment lost 4 bases and the J segment 4 bases; nucleotides outside the gene matches: 9. Germline lookup yields CDR1 DFQATT and CDR2 SNEGSKA (reference sequence). The CDR3 is 14 residues long. The CDR3 here is CSANGEGARETQYF. CDR3 DNA: TGCAGTGCTAACGGCGAGGGGGCCAGAGAGACCCAGTACTTC.

This clonotype turned up a few times. V gene TRBV29-1 combines with J gene TRBJ1-2; maybe TRBD1 (6 bases). In germline, CDR1 is SQVTM, CDR2 ANQGSEA. V lost 2 bases to trimming and J lost 4 bases, with 8 bases between them. The length of the CDR3 is 12 residues. CDR3 protein: CSVEFRGYGYTF. In DNA, the CDR3 is TGCAGCGTTGAATTCAGGGGCTATGGCTACACCTTC.

The rearrangement links TRBV15 to TRBJ2-1; TRBD2 matches at 13 bases. CDR1 and CDR2 from the germline V gene are LNHNV and YYDKDF (reference sequence). V lost 5 bases and J lost 8; bases outside the gene matches: 6. The CDR3 totals 15 residues. CDR3 protein: CATSWRLAGGYEQFF. The CDR3 DNA sequence: TGTGCCACCAGCTGGAGACTAGCGGGGGGCTATGAGCAGTTCTTC.

In the case of this clonotype: A read error is possible here, since a much larger clone lies one base away. J is TRBJ2-7 and V is TRBV20-1; possibly TRBD2 for D (6 bases). Per the germline V gene, CDR1 is DFQATT and CDR2 is SNEGSKA (reference sequence). The CDR3 runs 12 residues. CDR3 protein: CNARGRTTEQYF. In DNA form, the CDR3 reads TGCAATGCGAGGGGTAGGACTACCGAGCAGTACTTC.

This clonotype has ten or more counts. The V gene is TRBV7-8, the J gene TRBJ2-1, with 14 bases lining up with TRBD2. Germline V gene lookup returns CDR1 SGHVS and CDR2 FQNEAQ. The CDR3 is made up of 17 amino acids. V gave up 4 bases and J gave up 8 bases; unmatched junction bases: 10. Written as DNA, the CDR3 is TGTGCCAGCAGCTACCGGATGACTAGCGGGGGGGAGGATGAGCAGTTCTTC. It encodes CASSYRMTSGGEDEQFF. Drawing the rest from reference TRBV7-8 and TRBJ2-1, the complete variable domain is GAGVSQSPRYKVAKRGQDVALRCDPISGHVSLFWYQQALGQGPEFLTYFQNEAQLDKSGLPSDRFFAERPEGSVSTLKIQRTQQEDSAVYLCASSYRMTSGGEDEQFFGPGTRLTVL.

Only a few counts were recorded for this clonotype. This chain uses TRBV11-2 with TRBJ2-1, with 9 bases fitting TRBD1. Germline-derived CDR1 and CDR2 are SGHAT and FQNNGV. CDR3 length equals 16 residues. J was trimmed by 4 bases and V by 4 bases; bases with no gene match: 8. The CDR3 protein is CASSSTGQGTYNEQFF. CDR3 nucleotide sequence: TGTGCCAGCAGCTCAACGGGACAGGGAACTTACAATGAGCAGTTCTTC.

This sequence joins TRBV15 and TRBJ1-1; tentative D call: TRBD1 (5 bases). The CDR3 sequence is 15 residues long. V lost 0 bases, J lost 4 bases, and 12 bases lay in between. Germline CDR1 reads LNHNV; CDR2 reads YYDKDF (reference sequence). The CDR3 DNA sequence: TGTGCCACCAGCAGAGACCCACAGGAGGGCACTGAAGCTTTCTTT. Protein product: CATSRDPQEGTEAFF.

The chain has TRBV20-1 and TRBJ2-5; 7 nucleotides agree with TRBD2. The CDR3 sequence is 10 residues long. Per the germline V gene, CDR1 is DFQATT and CDR2 is SNEGSKA (reference sequence). J was trimmed by 7 bases and V by 4 bases; bases with no gene match: 0. The CDR3 here is CSATGGTQYF. The CDR3 coding sequence is TGCAGTGCTACGGGAGGGACCCAGTACTTC.